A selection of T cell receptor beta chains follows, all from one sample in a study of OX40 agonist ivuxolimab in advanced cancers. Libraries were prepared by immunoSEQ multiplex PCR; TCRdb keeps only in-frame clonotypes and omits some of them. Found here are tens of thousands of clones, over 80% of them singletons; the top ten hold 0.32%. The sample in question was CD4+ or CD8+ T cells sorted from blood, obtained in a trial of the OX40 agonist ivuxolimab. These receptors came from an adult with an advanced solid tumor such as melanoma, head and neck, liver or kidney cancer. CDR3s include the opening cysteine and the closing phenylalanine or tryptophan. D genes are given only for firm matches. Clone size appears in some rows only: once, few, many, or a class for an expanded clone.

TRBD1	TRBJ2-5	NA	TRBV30	CAWSRRQGQETQYF	TGTGCCTGGAGTAGAAGACAGGGCCAAGAGACCCAGTACTTC
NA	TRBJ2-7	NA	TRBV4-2	CASSHYQGTSNSYEQYF	TGTGCCAGCAGCCATTATCAGGGAACCTCCAACTCCTACGAGCAGTACTTC
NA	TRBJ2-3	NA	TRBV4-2	CASSQAGRRRDTQYF	TGTGCCAGCAGCCAAGCCGGGCGGAGGAGAGATACGCAGTATTTT
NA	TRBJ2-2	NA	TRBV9	CASSVALYGELFF	TGTGCCAGCAGCGTAGCTTTGTACGGGGAGCTGTTTTTT
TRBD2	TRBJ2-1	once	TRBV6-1	CASSEAGYLTSVGNEQFF	TGTGCCAGCAGTGAAGCGGGGTACCTTACTAGCGTGGGAAATGAGCAGTTCTTC
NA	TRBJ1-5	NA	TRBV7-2	CASSLAGGGQPQHF	TGTGCCAGCAGCTTAGCCGGGGGCGGCCAGCCCCAGCATTTT
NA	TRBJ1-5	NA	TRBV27	CASSARGQTQPQHF	TGTGCCAGCAGTGCACGAGGACAGACCCAGCCCCAGCATTTT
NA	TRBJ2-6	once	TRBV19	CASSEIGGSGANVLTF	TGTGCCAGTAGTGAAATTGGCGGCTCTGGGGCCAACGTCCTGACTTTC
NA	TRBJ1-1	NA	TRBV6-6	CASSNVVSEAFF	TGTGCCAGCAGCAACGTGGTCTCTGAAGCTTTCTTT
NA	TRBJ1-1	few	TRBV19	CASSRGWTEAFF	TGTGCCAGTTCCAGGGGCTGGACTGAAGCTTTCTTT
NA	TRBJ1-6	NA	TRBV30	CAWSFAQGISPLHF	TGTGCCTGGAGTTTTGCCCAGGGGATTTCACCCCTCCACTTT
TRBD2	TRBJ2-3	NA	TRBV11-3	CASSLGLAGSTDTQYF	TGTGCCAGCAGCTTAGGACTAGCGGGGTCCACAGATACGCAGTATTTT
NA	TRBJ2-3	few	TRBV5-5	CASSFPDTQYF	TGTGCCAGCAGCTTTCCGGATACGCAGTATTTT
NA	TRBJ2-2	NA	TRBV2	CASGRRAGNTGELFF	TGTGCCAGCGGAAGGAGGGCTGGTAACACCGGAGAGCTGTTTTTT
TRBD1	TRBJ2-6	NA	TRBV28	CASSLSWQGAGANVLTF	TGTGCCAGCAGTTTATCATGGCAGGGGGCTGGGGCCAACGTCCTGACTTTC
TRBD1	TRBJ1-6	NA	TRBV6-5	CANQKDREYSPLHF	TGTGCCAACCAAAAAGACAGGGAGTATTCACCCCTCCACTTT
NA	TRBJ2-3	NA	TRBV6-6	CASTSREISTDTQYF	TGTGCCAGCACTTCGAGGGAGATAAGCACAGATACGCAGTATTTT
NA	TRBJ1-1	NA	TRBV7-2	CASSLVAGTLTEAFF	TGTGCCAGCAGCTTAGTAGCAGGGACACTTACTGAAGCTTTCTTT
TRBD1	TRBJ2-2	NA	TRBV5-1	CATTWGQGMPGELFF	TGCGCCACCACCTGGGGACAGGGGATGCCCGGGGAGCTGTTTTTT
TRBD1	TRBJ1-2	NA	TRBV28	CASSLSALGQGALRGYTF	TGTGCCAGCAGTTTATCAGCCCTCGGGCAGGGGGCCCTGAGGGGCTACACCTTC
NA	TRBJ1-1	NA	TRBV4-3	CASSQDLLTGAVNTEAFF	TGCGCCAGCAGCCAAGACCTTCTAACGGGGGCAGTTAACACTGAAGCTTTCTTT
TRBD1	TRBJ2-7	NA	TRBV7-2	CASSLGGRQGPEQYF	TGTGCCAGCAGCTTAGGGGGTAGACAGGGTCCCGAGCAGTACTTC
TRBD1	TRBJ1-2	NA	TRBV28	CASSLSGTGLYGYTF	TGTGCCAGCAGTTTATCCGGGACAGGGCTTTATGGCTACACCTTC
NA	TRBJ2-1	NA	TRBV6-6	CASSSPGSSYNEQFF	TGTGCCAGCAGTTCTCCCGGCAGCTCCTACAATGAGCAGTTCTTC
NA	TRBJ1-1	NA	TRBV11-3	CASSFSGMNTEAFF	TGTGCCAGCAGCTTTTCGGGGATGAACACTGAAGCTTTCTTT
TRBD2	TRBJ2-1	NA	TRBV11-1	CASSPRLAGGDHEQFF	TGTGCCAGCAGCCCCCGGCTAGCGGGGGGAGATCATGAGCAGTTCTTC
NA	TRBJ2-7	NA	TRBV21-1	CASSKEEETGTYEQYF	TGTGCCAGCAGCAAAGAGGAAGAGACAGGGACTTACGAGCAGTACTTC
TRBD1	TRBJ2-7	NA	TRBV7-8	CASSASGTVSYEQYF	TGTGCCAGCAGCGCCTCCGGGACAGTCTCCTACGAGCAGTACTTC
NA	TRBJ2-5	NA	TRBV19	CASSSTGAGQETQYF	TGTGCCAGTAGCAGCACTGGGGCAGGTCAAGAGACCCAGTACTTC
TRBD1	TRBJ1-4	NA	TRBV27	CASSSTGQSNEKLFF	TGTGCCAGCAGTTCCACGGGACAGTCAAATGAAAAACTGTTTTTT
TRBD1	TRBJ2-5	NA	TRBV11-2	CASSPQTGRGAQETQYF	TGTGCCAGCAGCCCACAGACAGGGAGAGGGGCACAAGAGACCCAGTACTTC
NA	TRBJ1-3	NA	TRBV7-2	CASSLALGHGNTIYF	TGTGCCAGCAGCTTAGCGTTGGGGCATGGAAACACCATATATTTT
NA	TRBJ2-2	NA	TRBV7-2	CASSLDGELFF	TGTGCCAGCAGCTTAGACGGGGAGCTGTTTTTT
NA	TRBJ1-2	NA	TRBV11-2	CASSLGGIVGGYTF	TGTGCCAGCAGCTTAGGAGGGATAGTAGGCGGCTACACCTTC
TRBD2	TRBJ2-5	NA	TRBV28	CASSLTTSADQETQYF	TGTGCCAGCAGTTTAACGACTAGCGCGGACCAAGAGACCCAGTACTTC
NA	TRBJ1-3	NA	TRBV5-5	CASSLSVGTGFGNTIYF	TGTGCCAGCAGCTTGAGCGTTGGTACGGGGTTTGGAAACACCATATATTTT
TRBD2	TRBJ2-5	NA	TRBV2	CASSDGSGGAQETQYF	TGTGCCAGCAGTGATGGGAGCGGGGGGGCCCAAGAGACCCAGTACTTC
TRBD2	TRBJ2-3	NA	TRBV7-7	CASSSVAGGSTDTQYF	TGTGCCAGCAGCTCAGTGGCGGGGGGGAGCACAGATACGCAGTATTTT
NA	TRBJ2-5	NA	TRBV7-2	CASSPEAQGTQYF	TGTGCCAGCAGCCCGGAGGCGCAGGGGACCCAGTACTTC
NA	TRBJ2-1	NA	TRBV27	CASSSDIENEQFF	TGTGCCAGCAGTTCGGACATAGAGAATGAGCAGTTCTTC
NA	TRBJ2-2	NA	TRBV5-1	CASSFNTGELFF	TGCGCCAGCAGCTTCAATACCGGGGAGCTGTTTTTT
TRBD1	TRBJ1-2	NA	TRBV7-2	CASSSYRGANYGYTF	TGTGCCAGCAGCTCTTACAGGGGGGCTAACTATGGCTACACCTTC